These 29 T cell receptor beta chains were sequenced from one sample in a study of T cells in Graves' hyperthyroidism and ophthalmopathy. Amplified regions were TCR beta CDR3 sequences from RNA transcripts. HTBI primers were the set used in a first-round RT-PCR of the TCR CDR3. TCRdb itself ran the multiplex PCR reads through MiXCR, one entry per CDR3 protein. The sample lists 460,000 or so distinct CDR3 sequences; approximately 15% were seen once. The specimen was blood. The receptor set was obtained from a woman younger than 35 with Graves' hyperthyroidism.

This sequence joins TRBV7-9 and TRBJ2-2; 12 nucleotides align to TRBD2. Per the germline V gene, CDR1 is SEHNR and CDR2 is FQNEAQ (reference sequence). Trimming cost V 5 bases and J 0 bases; bases outside gene matches: 4. The CDR3 covers 17 residues. CDR3 sequence reads: CASSGRTSGANTGELFF. The CDR3 DNA sequence: TGTGCCAGCAGCGGCCGGACTAGCGGGGCGAACACCGGGGAGCTGTTTTTT.

This clonotype was counted ten times or more. The V and J genes are TRBV20-1 and TRBJ1-2, with D perhaps TRBD1 (5 bases). The CDR3 is 13 residues long. V was clipped by 3 bases and J by 5 bases, with 13 bases between them. The germline V gene has CDR1 DFQATT and CDR2 SNEGSKA (reference sequence). The CDR3 DNA reads TGCAGTGCTAGTAGCAGGGCACAGTATGGCTACACCTTC. Its protein is CSASSRAQYGYTF.

This chain connects TRBV20-1 to TRBJ2-3; D gene ambiguous. This CDR3 has 11 residues. Germline V gives CDR1 DFQATT, CDR2 SNEGSKA (reference sequence). Between the trimmed V and J ends, which lost 4 bases and 4 bases, there was a span of 6 bases. The CDR3 sequence is CSANTPDTQYF. CDR3 nucleotide sequence: TGCAGTGCTAATACCCCAGATACGCAGTATTTT.

The chain is built from TRBV7-9 and TRBJ2-7; TRBD1 matches 10 bases. The CDR3 extends over 16 amino acids. V lost 5 bases and J lost 3; bases outside the gene matches: 10. CDR1 SEHNR and CDR2 FQNEAQ come from the germline V gene (reference sequence). CDR3 residues: CASSGLGQGEFYEQYF. The CDR3 coding sequence is TGTGCCAGCAGCGGTCTAGGACAGGGGGAGTTCTACGAGCAGTACTTC.

Regarding this clonotype: A much more abundant neighbour one base away suggests this may be a read error. This chain uses TRBV10-3 with TRBJ1-2, with D perhaps TRBD1 (5 bases). V was shortened by 0 bases and J by 1 base, with 12 bases between the two germline ends. This CDR3 is built from 16 residues. CDR1 and CDR2 (germline): ENHRY, SYGVKD. The CDR3 region has the DNA TGTGCCATCAGTGAGTCGGTTGACAGAAATAACTATGGCTACACCTTC. This codes for CAISESVDRNNYGYTF.

The V gene is TRBV6-2 or TRBV6-3, the J gene TRBJ2-1; 7 positions match TRBD2. Germline trimming cut 7 bases from V and 0 bases from J; bases unmatched to any gene: 3. Germline CDR1 MNHEY, CDR2 SVGEGT. The CDR3 extends over 14 amino acids. CDR3: CASKGTISYNEQFF. In nucleotides, the CDR3 is TGTGCCAGCAAAGGGACTATCTCCTACAATGAGCAGTTCTTC.

This clonotype was detected a few times. The V call is TRBV2, the J call TRBJ2-1, with a possible D match to TRBD2 (5 bases). This CDR3 contains 15 residues. CDR1 and CDR2 (germline): SNHLY, FYNNEI. The ends were cut back, 0 bases at V and 7 bases at J, with 13 bases in the middle. CDR3 nucleotide sequence: TGTGCCAGCAGTGAAGCAGCGGTCCTAGGGAATGAGCAGTTCTTC. Translating it yields CASSEAAVLGNEQFF.

There are many counts of this clonotype. The chain uses TRBV20-1 and TRBJ1-2; D is perhaps TRBD1 (6 bases). The CDR3 is made up of 15 amino acids. Germline loops: CDR1 DFQATT, CDR2 SNEGSKA (reference sequence). V was shortened by 5 bases and J by 4 bases, with 20 bases between the two germline ends. CDR3 bases: TGCAGTGCTCCGGTGGGGGGCCAGACGCTCTATGGCTACACCTTC. Residues: CSAPVGGQTLYGYTF.

The chain combines TRBV3-1 with TRBJ2-5; 7 bases map to TRBD2. J lost 13 bases, V lost 2 bases, and 7 bases had no gene match. CDR1 LGHDT and CDR2 YNNKEL come from the germline V gene (reference sequence). The CDR3 runs to 12 residues. CDR3 bases: TGTGCCAGCAGCCAACAAGGACTAGGCGGGTACTTC. Amino acids: CASSQQGLGGYF.

V gene TRBV20-1 combines with J gene TRBJ2-7; D is undetermined. Matching the DNA end better, TRBJ2-1 makes the J call doubtful. This CDR3 has 13 amino acids. Germline V gene sequence: CDR1 DFQATT, CDR2 SNEGSKA (reference sequence). In DNA form, the CDR3 reads TGCAGTGCTGGTCGGCCGTCCACCTACGAGCAGTTCTTC. As protein: CSAGRPSTYEQFF.

This clonotype was seen repeatedly, ten times or more. The rearrangement uses TRBV18 and TRBJ2-3, with 7 bases that match TRBD2. V shed 6 bases, J shed 8 bases, and the junction held 11 bases outside the gene matches. Per germline, CDR1 KGHSH and CDR2 LQKENI. The CDR3 is made up of 14 amino acids. CDR3 in DNA: TGTGCCAGCTCCTCAGCGGGACGGAAGGCTACGCAGTATTTT. As protein: CASSSAGRKATQYF.

This clonotype appeared a few times. The chain has TRBV6-5 and TRBJ2-3; D not certain. CDR3 length: 13 amino acids. The ends were cut back, 0 bases at V and 7 bases at J, with 8 bases in the middle. The germline V gene has CDR1 MNHEY and CDR2 SVGAGI. The CDR3 spells CASSYSSRHTQYF. In nucleotides, the CDR3 is TGTGCCAGCAGTTACTCATCTCGGCATACGCAGTATTTT.

This chain uses TRBV6-1 with TRBJ1-5; D uncertain. The V gene's germline CDR1 is MNHNS and CDR2 SASEGT. This CDR3 contains 14 residues. Trimming pared 6 bases from V and 0 bases from J, leaving 9 bases between. In DNA, the CDR3 is TGTGCCAGCAGGCGTACTTATAGCAATCAGCCCCAGCATTTT. Translated, it gives CASRRTYSNQPQHF.

The table lists this clonotype with many counts. The chain couples TRBV24-1 to TRBJ2-1, with a possible D match to TRBD2 (6 bases). This CDR3 is built from 13 residues. Trimming left V 2 bases short and J 9 bases short, with 10 bases between. The V gene's germline CDR1 is KGHDR and CDR2 SFDVKD. CDR3 bases: TGTGCCACCAGTGATTCGCGACTAGTTGAGCAGTTCTTC. It specifies CATSDSRLVEQFF.

Concerning this clonotype itself: A single base separates this from a much larger clone, so it may be a read error. The chain couples TRBV18 to TRBJ2-1; 7 nucleotides agree with TRBD1. The length of the CDR3 is 16 residues. Per the germline V gene, CDR1 is KGHSH and CDR2 is LQKENI. The CDR3 DNA is TGTGCCAGCTCACCACCTTTGGGGACAGACTACAATGACCAGTTCTTC. Translation gives CASSPPLGTDYNDQFF.

This chain connects TRBV29-1 to TRBJ2-3; D remains ambiguous. The CDR3 covers 11 residues. Trimming cost V 6 bases and J 6 bases, with 10 bases left between them. Germline V gives CDR1 SQVTM, CDR2 ANQGSEA. The CDR3 sequence is CSVPRSDTQYF. CDR3 nucleotides: TGCAGCGTCCCACGGTCCGATACGCAGTATTTT.

At least ten counts were recorded for this clonotype. This chain joins TRBV6-6 and TRBJ2-5; TRBD1 matches at 9 bases. CDR1 and CDR2 (germline): MNHNY, SVGAGI (reference sequence). The CDR3 totals 16 residues. J was trimmed by 2 bases and V by 2 bases; bases with no gene match: 6. This CDR3 reads CASSYPKDRGQETQYF. CDR3 coding DNA: TGTGCCAGCAGTTACCCGAAGGACAGGGGACAAGAGACCCAGTACTTC.

In its sample, this clonotype was seen many times. The CDR3 nucleotides read TGTGCCAGCAGCCAAGTTATCGATGGCGAGCAGTACTTC. As protein: CASSQVIDGEQYF. The chain is built from TRBV3-1 and TRBJ2-7; D is unresolved. Germline V gene lookup returns CDR1 LGHDT and CDR2 YNNKEL (reference sequence). This CDR3 is 13 amino acids long. V was shortened by 1 base and J by 6 bases, with 10 bases between the two germline ends.

The table lists this clonotype with many counts. V gene TRBV11-3 combines with J gene TRBJ2-5, with 9 bases aligning to TRBD2. This CDR3 comprises 17 residues. V dropped 0 bases and J dropped 1; count of bases not matched to a gene: 6. CDR1 SGHNT and CDR2 YENEEA come from the germline V gene. The CDR3 DNA reads TGTGCCAGCAGCTTAGATCTCTGGGGACTAGCCCAAGAGACCCAGTACTTC. Amino acids: CASSLDLWGLAQETQYF. Full variable domain (missing parts from reference TRBV11-3 and TRBJ2-5): EAGVVQSPRYKIIEKKQPVAFWCNPISGHNTLYWYLQNLGQGPELLIRYENEEAVDDSQLPKDRFSAERLKGVDSTLKIQPAELGDSAVYLCASSLDLWGLAQETQYFGPGTRLLVL.

This clonotype was observed a handful of times. The V and J genes are TRBV7-3 and TRBJ1-1, with no clear D. Germline loops: CDR1 SGHTA, CDR2 FQGTGA. The V end lost 2 bases, the J end lost 1 base, and 11 bases lay between the germline ends. The CDR3 has 15 amino acids. CDR3 region: CASSLHWSPNTEAFF. The CDR3 region has the DNA TGTGCCAGCAGCTTACATTGGTCGCCGAACACTGAAGCTTTCTTT.

The chain couples TRBV9 to TRBJ2-1, with 10 bases matching TRBD2. The CDR3 spans 16 residues. With 0 bases clipped from V and 7 bases from J, the junction kept 7 bases outside the gene matches. Germline V CDR1 and CDR2: SGDLS, YYNGEE. The CDR3 sequence is CASSVGLAGGLNEQFF. CDR3 nucleotide sequence: TGTGCCAGCAGCGTAGGACTAGCGGGCGGCTTGAATGAGCAGTTCTTC.

This clonotype has at least ten counts. The J gene is TRBJ1-5, the V gene TRBV6-5; perhaps TRBD1 as D (6 bases). Per the germline V gene, CDR1 is MNHEY and CDR2 is SVGAGI. The V end lost 2 bases, the J end lost 7 bases, and 12 bases lay between the germline ends. The CDR3 runs 14 residues. The CDR3 here is CASSYVQGNQPQHF. As DNA, the CDR3 is TGTGCCAGCAGTTACGTGCAGGGGAACCAGCCCCAGCATTTT.

In its sample, this clonotype was seen many times. A read error may account for a junction end that differs from germline. The chain uses TRBV5-1 and TRBJ2-3; 11 bases are shared with TRBD1. Germline lookup yields CDR1 SGHRS and CDR2 YFSETQ. This CDR3 is 14 amino acids long. Written as DNA, the CDR3 is TGTGCCAGCAGCCCGGGACAGGGGGCAGATACGCAGTATTTT. Translated: CASSPGQGADTQYF.

This clonotype was detected a few times. The gene calls are TRBV6-2 or TRBV6-3 and TRBJ2-3; 7 nucleotides agree with TRBD2. The V segment lost 6 bases and the J segment 0 bases; nucleotides outside the gene matches: 12. The CDR3 extends over 17 amino acids. Germline assignment: CDR1 MNHEY and CDR2 SVGEGT. CDR3 amino acids: CASSPRGVSGSTDTQYF. The CDR3 nucleotides are TGTGCCAGCAGCCCCCGCGGGGTTAGCGGGAGCACAGATACGCAGTATTTT.

This clonotype was seen more than once but under ten times. One end of the junction is discordant with germline, which a read error may explain. In DNA form, the CDR3 reads TGTGCCGTCAGTGAGGGACTATCTTACGAGCAGTACTTC. Amino acids: CAVSEGLSYEQYF. The rearrangement uses TRBV10-3 and TRBJ2-7; 7 nucleotides match TRBD2. Germline V gene data show CDR1 as ENHRY and CDR2 as SYGVKD. CDR3 size: 13 residues.

This clonotype was detected many times. This sequence joins TRBV3-1 and TRBJ1-4; 7 nucleotides align to TRBD1. Germline V gene data show CDR1 as LGHDT and CDR2 as YNNKEL (reference sequence). With 3 bases clipped from V and 8 bases from J, the junction kept 12 bases outside the gene matches. The CDR3 consists of 16 residues. CDR3 DNA: TGTGCCAGCAGCCATTTGGGGACAGCCCTAATGGAAAAACTGTTTTTT. Translating it yields CASSHLGTALMEKLFF.

This clonotype was picked up a small number of times. V and J are TRBV5-8 and TRBJ1-1, with no clear D. CDR3 length equals 17 residues. Germline lookup yields CDR1 SGHTS and CDR2 YDEGEE. Trimming left V 7 bases short and J 8 bases short, with 30 bases between. CDR3 nucleotide sequence: TGTGCCAGCGCCCGGGCCCCCGGGCGAAAAACTCTCTGGGAAGCTTTCTTT. This codes for CASARAPGRKTLWEAFF.

This clonotype appeared many times. The V and J genes are TRBV27 and TRBJ1-3; 8 bases line up with TRBD1. V lost 5 bases to trimming and J lost 4 bases; unmatched junction nucleotides: 7. From germline, CDR1 is MNHEY and CDR2 SMNVEV (reference sequence). The CDR3 is made up of 15 amino acids. The CDR3 loop reads CASSKTGDRGNTIYF. The CDR3 region has the DNA TGTGCCAGCAGTAAGACAGGGGACCGGGGAAACACCATATATTTT.

The rearrangement links TRBV20-1 to TRBJ2-3; 12 bases agree with TRBD2. Germline V gene sequence: CDR1 DFQATT, CDR2 SNEGSKA (reference sequence). This CDR3 comprises 13 residues. J gave up 4 bases and V 7 bases, and 3 bases lay outside the gene matches. CDR3 loop: CSGLAGASDTQYF. In DNA form, the CDR3 reads TGCAGTGGACTAGCGGGAGCTTCAGATACGCAGTATTTT.